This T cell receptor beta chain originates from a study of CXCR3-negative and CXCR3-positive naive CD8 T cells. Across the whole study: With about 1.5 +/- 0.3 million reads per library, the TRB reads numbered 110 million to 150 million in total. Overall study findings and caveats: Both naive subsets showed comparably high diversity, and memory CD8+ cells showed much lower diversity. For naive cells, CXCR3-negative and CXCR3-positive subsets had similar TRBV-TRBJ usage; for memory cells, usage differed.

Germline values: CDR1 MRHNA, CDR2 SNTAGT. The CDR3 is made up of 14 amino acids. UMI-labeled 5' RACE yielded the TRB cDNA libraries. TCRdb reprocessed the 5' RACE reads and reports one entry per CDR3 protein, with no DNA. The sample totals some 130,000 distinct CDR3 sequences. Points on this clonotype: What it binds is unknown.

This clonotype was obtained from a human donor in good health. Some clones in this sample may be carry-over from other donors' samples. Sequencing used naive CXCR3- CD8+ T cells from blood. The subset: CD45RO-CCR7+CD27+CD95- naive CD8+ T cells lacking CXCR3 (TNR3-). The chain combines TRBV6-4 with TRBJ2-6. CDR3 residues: CASSDNSGANVLTF.